Presented here are 26 T cell receptor beta chains from one specimen sequenced in a study of blood T cell repertoires in COVID-19. Generated by immunoSEQ multiplex PCR, the TCRdb table keeps only in-frame clones and is missing some. The table lists over 300,000 clones, over 75% of them singletons. The sequenced sample was peripheral blood. The receptors were gathered from a human donor in a cohort sampled during active COVID-19.

The V gene is TRBV4-2, the J gene TRBJ1-1, with 11 bases matching TRBD1. Unmatched junction bases numbered 4, after V lost 3 bases and J lost 4 bases. This CDR3 is built from 15 residues. Germline V CDR1 and CDR2: LGHNA, YNFKEQ. Here the CDR3 DNA reads TGTGCCAGCAGCCAGGGGGGACAGGGGGTCACTGAAGCTTTCTTT. This encodes CASSQGGQGVTEAFF.

The genes are TRBV5-1 and TRBJ2-7; 13 nucleotides agree with TRBD2. The V segment lost 4 bases and the J segment 4 bases; nucleotides outside the gene matches: 11. The CDR3 extends over 17 amino acids. Germline V gene lookup returns CDR1 SGHRS and CDR2 YFSETQ. CDR3 sequence reads: CASSPQMGTSGAYEQYF. For the CDR3, the DNA is TGCGCCAGCAGCCCACAAATGGGGACTAGCGGGGCGTACGAGCAGTACTTC. Looking up the rest from reference TRBV5-1 and TRBJ2-7 gives the full variable domain: KAGVTQTPRYLIKTRGQQVTLSCSPISGHRSVSWYQQTPGQGLQFLFEYFSETQRNKGNFPGRFSGRQFSNSRSEMNVSTLELGDSALYLCASSPQMGTSGAYEQYFGPGTRLTVT.

V gene TRBV30 combines with J gene TRBJ1-5; no reliable D call. The CDR3 is made up of 13 amino acids. Germline assignment: CDR1 GTSNPN and CDR2 SVGIG (reference sequence). Trimming shortened V by 3 bases and J by 3 bases, and 9 bases separated the two germline ends. The CDR3 sequence is CAWSRGNNQPQHF. CDR3 nucleotides: TGTGCCTGGAGCAGAGGCAACAATCAGCCCCAGCATTTT.

The J gene is TRBJ1-4, the V gene TRBV10-1, with D perhaps matching TRBD1 (5 bases). Deletions cut 6 bases from V and 8 bases from J, with 22 bases between. Germline V gene data show CDR1 as WNHNN and CDR2 as SYGVQD (reference sequence). The CDR3 loop spans 16 amino acids. CDR3 coding DNA: TGCGCCAGCAGCCCGAGGGTGGGACGGGGGGAAGAAAAACTGTTTTTT. It is translated as CASSPRVGRGEEKLFF.

The chain recombines TRBV2 with TRBJ2-3, with a weak D call TRBD2 (5 bases). The CDR3 runs 14 residues. Germline V gene data show CDR1 as SNHLY and CDR2 as FYNNEI. Between the trimmed V and J ends, which lost 3 bases and 6 bases, there was a span of 13 bases. The CDR3 nucleotides are TGTGCCAGCAGTGACCGGGCCTCGGGGGATACGCAGTATTTT. It is translated as CASSDRASGDTQYF. Using reference TRBV2 and TRBJ2-3 for the parts outside the CDR3, the full variable domain is EPEVTQTPSHQVTQMGQEVILRCVPISNHLYFYWYRQILGQKVEFLVSFYNNEISEKSEIFDDQFSVERPDGSNFTLKIRSTKLEDSAMYFCASSDRASGDTQYFGPGTRLTVL.

This chain uses TRBV12-5 with TRBJ2-2; 11 bases map to TRBD2. V shed 3 bases and J 6 bases; nucleotides not matched to a gene: 6. Looked up from germline, CDR1 is LGHNT and CDR2 is FRNRAP. The CDR3 totals 16 residues. The CDR3, as DNA: TGTGCTAGTGGTTTACGAGGTAGCGGGGGGGCCGGGGAGCTGTTTTTT. Residues: CASGLRGSGGAGELFF.

The gene calls are TRBV24-1 and TRBJ2-3; TRBD1 aligns across 7 bases. V lost 3 bases, J lost 4 bases, and 9 bases stayed unmatched. CDR3 length: 16 amino acids. The germline V gene has CDR1 KGHDR and CDR2 SFDVKD. The CDR3 region is CATSDQPRQGADTQYF. The DNA for the CDR3 is TGTGCCACCAGTGATCAGCCAAGACAGGGAGCAGATACGCAGTATTTT.

The rearrangement links TRBV21-1 to TRBJ1-1; no DNA check was done on the table's D call, TRBD1. TRBV21-1 is a listed pseudogene. The CDR3 sequence is 15 residues long. CDR3 sequence reads: CASSRRTGVNTEAFF. The CDR3 nucleotides are TGTGCCAGCAGCAGAAGAACAGGGGTGAACACTGAAGCTTTCTTT.

The DNA of the CDR3 is TGTGCCAGCAGTTACTCGGCAGGACAGGGGGTCTCTGAAGCTTTCTTT. Translation: CASSYSAGQGVSEAFF. J is TRBJ1-1 and V is TRBV6-5; TRBD1 agrees at 10 bases. Germline CDR1 MNHEY, CDR2 SVGAGI. V was clipped by 0 bases and J by 6 bases; unmatched bases: 7. This CDR3 has 16 residues.

The V call is TRBV1, the J call TRBJ2-1; TRBD2 was called by the table and not checked on the DNA. TRBV1 is listed as a pseudogene. CDR3 length: 17 amino acids. The CDR3 is CTSSQPTRAGGVDEQFF. The CDR3 bases are TGCACCAGCAGCCAACCCACGAGAGCGGGGGGGGTTGATGAGCAGTTCTTC.

The V and J genes are TRBV23-1 and TRBJ2-1; 9 bases are shared with TRBD1. TRBV23-1 is assigned to the ORF class and has an uncertain function. Trimming cost V 0 bases and J 6 bases; bases outside gene matches: 18. The CDR3 contains 20 residues. The CDR3 coding sequence is TGCGCCAGCAGTCAATCACAACTTATTGGGACAGGGAGTATTTTCAATGAGCAGTTCTTC. Protein sequence: CASSQSQLIGTGSIFNEQFF.

The V and J genes are TRBV5-6 and TRBJ1-4, with 10 nucleotides matching TRBD1. CDR1 SGHDT and CDR2 YYEEEE come from the germline V gene. The CDR3 length is 18 residues. The V segment lost 1 base and the J segment 5 bases; nucleotides outside the gene matches: 11. The DNA for the CDR3 is TGTGCCAGCAGCTTGTCGTTGCTCGGACAGGGGGGGAATGAAAAACTGTTTTTT. Translated: CASSLSLLGQGGNEKLFF.

This clone was seen a single time. This chain joins TRBV9 and TRBJ1-2; 7 bases agree with TRBD1. V shed 3 bases, J shed 5 bases, and the junction held 7 bases outside the gene matches. The CDR3 loop spans 14 amino acids. Germline-derived CDR1 and CDR2 are SGDLS and YYNGEE. The DNA of the CDR3 is TGTGCCAGCAGCGCTCTACAGGGGCCTTATGGCTACACCTTC. It specifies CASSALQGPYGYTF.

In its sample, this clone was seen a few times. The chain couples TRBV2 to TRBJ1-5, with unresolved D. CDR1 is SNHLY, CDR2 FYNNEI, per germline. The ends were cut back, 6 bases at V and 0 bases at J, with 6 bases in the middle. The CDR3 sequence is 13 residues long. CDR3 sequence reads: CASRLLSNQPQHF. The CDR3 DNA reads TGTGCCAGCAGACTCCTTAGCAATCAGCCCCAGCATTTT.

This chain uses TRBV7-6 with TRBJ1-4; 8 bases match TRBD1. Germline assignment: CDR1 SGHVS and CDR2 FNYEAQ. Trimming removed 4 bases from V and 4 bases from J; junction bases left unmatched: 11. This CDR3 is 17 amino acids long. The CDR3 region has the DNA TGTGCCAGCAGCTCAGCCCCCGGGACAGGTTATAATGAAAAACTGTTTTTT. This sequence encodes CASSSAPGTGYNEKLFF.

The V gene is TRBV3-1 (or the pseudogene TRBV3-2), the J gene TRBJ1-2; 11 bases match TRBD1. This CDR3 has 16 amino acids. After removal of 4 bases from V and 3 bases from J, the junction contained 7 bases not matched to a gene. Germline CDR1 LGHDT, CDR2 YNNKEL (reference sequence). In DNA, the CDR3 is TGTGCCAGCAGCCCGGGAGGACAGGGGGCTTACTATGGCTACACCTTC. Its translation is CASSPGGQGAYYGYTF.

The chain uses TRBV12-3 or TRBV12-4 and TRBJ2-1, with D uncertain. This CDR3 is 13 amino acids long. Trimming stripped 0 bases from V and 4 bases from J, with 4 bases between. This CDR3 reads CASSLAEYNEQFF. The DNA of the CDR3 is TGTGCCAGCAGTTTAGCAGAGTACAATGAGCAGTTCTTC.

Here the CDR3 DNA reads TGTGCTAGTGGTTTGTTAGGACAGGGGACGGCAAAACTGTTTTTT. This gives the protein CASGLLGQGTAKLFF. The V call is TRBV12-5, the J call TRBJ1-4; TRBD1 matches 9 bases. The CDR3 is 15 amino acids. Germline CDR1 LGHNT, CDR2 FRNRAP. J gave up 10 bases and V 2 bases, and 8 bases lay outside the gene matches.

The V gene is TRBV5-1, the J gene TRBJ1-4; D perhaps matches TRBD1 (6 bases). The CDR3 spans 19 residues. The germline V and J ends were trimmed by 9 bases and 4 bases, with 31 bases remaining between them. CDR1 SGHRS and CDR2 YFSETQ come from the germline V gene. Here the CDR3 reads CATHVRTAESKLGNEKLFF. The CDR3 DNA reads TGCGCCACTCACGTCCGGACAGCTGAGAGCAAGTTGGGTAATGAAAAACTGTTTTTT.

The CDR3 loop is CAYRPKAPDTQYF. The CDR3 DNA sequence: TGTGCCTATCGACCTAAAGCGCCAGATACGCAGTATTTT. V usage is TRBV30 and J usage is TRBJ2-3; D not resolved. There are 13 residues in the CDR3. CDR1 is GTSNPN and CDR2 is SVGIG in the germline V gene (reference sequence). Trimming took off 7 bases at V and 4 bases at J, with 15 bases between the two ends.

V and J are TRBV10-2 and TRBJ1-2; D unclear. The length of the CDR3 is 13 residues. Germline V lookup: CDR1 WSHSY, CDR2 SAAADI. V gave up 4 bases and J gave up 4 bases, with 10 bases separating them. This CDR3 is CASSGYSGYGYTF. In DNA form, the CDR3 reads TGCGCCAGCAGTGGGTATTCAGGCTATGGCTACACCTTC.

The J gene is TRBJ2-3, the V gene TRBV29-1, with D possibly being TRBD1 (6 bases). The CDR3 runs 13 residues. Germline values: CDR1 SQVTM, CDR2 ANQGSEA. V lost 6 bases, J lost 4 bases, and 14 bases lay in between. CDR3 loop: CSVPPGDADTQYF. The DNA of the CDR3 is TGCAGCGTACCACCAGGGGATGCAGATACGCAGTATTTT.

This clone occurred once. The chain joins TRBV7-3 to TRBJ1-1; 7 nucleotides match TRBD1. The CDR3 consists of 13 residues. Germline V lookup: CDR1 SGHTA, CDR2 FQGTGA. J was trimmed by 3 bases and V by 5 bases; bases with no gene match: 3. The CDR3 nucleotides read TGTGCCAGCAGCCGGGACAGAGACACTGAAGCTTTCTTT. It yields the protein CASSRDRDTEAFF.

V gene TRBV10-1 combines with J gene TRBJ1-5; maybe TRBD1 (5 bases). Germline V CDR1 and CDR2: WNHNN, SYGVQD (reference sequence). The CDR3 contains 14 residues. Deletions cut 10 bases from V and 8 bases from J, with 21 bases between. The CDR3 loop is CAIHIRQGRKPQHF. In nucleotides, the CDR3 is TGCGCCATCCATATAAGGCAGGGCCGTAAGCCCCAGCATTTT.

Regarding this clone: Sequence at one end of the junction differs from germline and may be a read error. V usage is TRBV3-1 (or the pseudogene TRBV3-2) and J usage is TRBJ2-6, with unresolved D. Germline V lookup: CDR1 LGHDT, CDR2 YNNKEL (reference sequence). The CDR3 is 16 residues long. The CDR3 protein is CASSEDRDSGANVLTF. In DNA form, the CDR3 reads TGTGCCAGCAGCGAAGACCGAGACTCTGGGGCCAACGTCCTGACTTTC.

The chain recombines TRBV2 with TRBJ2-7, with D perhaps TRBD1 (6 bases). Germline assignment: CDR1 SNHLY and CDR2 FYNNEI. V was cut by 4 bases and J by 4 bases, with 11 bases left in between. The CDR3 runs to 13 residues. CDR3: CASSGEGQYEQYF. The CDR3 DNA reads TGTGCCAGCAGTGGGGAAGGACAGTACGAGCAGTACTTC. Filled out from reference TRBV2 and TRBJ2-7, the complete variable domain reads EPEVTQTPSHQVTQMGQEVILRCVPISNHLYFYWYRQILGQKVEFLVSFYNNEISEKSEIFDDQFSVERPDGSNFTLKIRSTKLEDSAMYFCASSGEGQYEQYFGPGTRLTVT.